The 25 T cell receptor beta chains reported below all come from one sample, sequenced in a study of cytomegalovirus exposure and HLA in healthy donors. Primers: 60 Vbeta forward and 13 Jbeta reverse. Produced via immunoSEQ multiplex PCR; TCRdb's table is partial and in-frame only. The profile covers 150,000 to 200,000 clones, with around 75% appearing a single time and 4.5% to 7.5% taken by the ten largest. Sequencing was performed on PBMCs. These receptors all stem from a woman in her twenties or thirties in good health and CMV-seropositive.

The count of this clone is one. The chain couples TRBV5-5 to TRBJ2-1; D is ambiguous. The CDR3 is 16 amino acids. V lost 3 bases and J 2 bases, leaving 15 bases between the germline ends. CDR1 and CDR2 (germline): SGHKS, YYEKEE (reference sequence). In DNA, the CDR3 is TGTGCCAGCAGCTCAGACCCGACTCCTACCTACAATGAGCAGTTCTTC. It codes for CASSSDPTPTYNEQFF.

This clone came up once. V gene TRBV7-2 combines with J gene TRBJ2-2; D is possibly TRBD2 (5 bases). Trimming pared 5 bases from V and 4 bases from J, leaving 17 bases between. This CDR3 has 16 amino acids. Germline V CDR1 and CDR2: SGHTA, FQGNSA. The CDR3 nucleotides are TGTGCCAGCAGCAGACGACTCGGGATTTTCACCGGGGAGCTGTTTTTT. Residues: CASSRRLGIFTGELFF.

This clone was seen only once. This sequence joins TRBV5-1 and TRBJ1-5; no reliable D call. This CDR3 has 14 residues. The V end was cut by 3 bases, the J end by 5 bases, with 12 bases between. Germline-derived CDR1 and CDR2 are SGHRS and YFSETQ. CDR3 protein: CASSSFPSDQPQHF. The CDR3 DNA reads TGCGCCAGCAGCTCTTTTCCCTCCGATCAGCCCCAGCATTTT.

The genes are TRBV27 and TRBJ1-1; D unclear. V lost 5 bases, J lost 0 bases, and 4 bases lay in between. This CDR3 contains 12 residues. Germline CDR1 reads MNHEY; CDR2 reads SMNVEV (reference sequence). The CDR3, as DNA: TGTGCCAGCAGTGCAGTGAACACTGAAGCTTTCTTT. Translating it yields CASSAVNTEAFF.

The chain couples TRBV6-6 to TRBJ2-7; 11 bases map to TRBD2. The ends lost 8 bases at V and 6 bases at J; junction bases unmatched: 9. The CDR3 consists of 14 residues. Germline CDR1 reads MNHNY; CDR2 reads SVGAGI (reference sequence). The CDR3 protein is CASLASGGNGEQYF. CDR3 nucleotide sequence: TGTGCCAGCCTCGCTAGCGGGGGGAACGGCGAGCAGTACTTC.

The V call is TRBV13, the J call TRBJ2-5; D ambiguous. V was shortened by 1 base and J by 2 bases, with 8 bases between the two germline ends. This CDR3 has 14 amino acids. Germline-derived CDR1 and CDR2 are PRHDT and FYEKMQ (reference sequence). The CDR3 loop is CASSLAGLQETQYF. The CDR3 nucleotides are TGTGCCAGCAGCTTAGCGGGTTTGCAAGAGACCCAGTACTTC.

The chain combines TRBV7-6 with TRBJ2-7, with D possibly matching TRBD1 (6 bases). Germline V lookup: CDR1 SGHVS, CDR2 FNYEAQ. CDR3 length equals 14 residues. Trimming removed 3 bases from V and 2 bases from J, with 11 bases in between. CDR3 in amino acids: CASSFGAGAYEQYF. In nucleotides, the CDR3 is TGTGCCAGCAGCTTCGGGGCAGGGGCCTACGAGCAGTACTTC.

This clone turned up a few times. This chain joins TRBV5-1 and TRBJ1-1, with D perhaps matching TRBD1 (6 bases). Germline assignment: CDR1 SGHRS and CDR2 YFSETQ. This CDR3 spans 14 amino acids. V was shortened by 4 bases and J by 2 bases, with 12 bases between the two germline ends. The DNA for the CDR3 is TGCGCCAGCAGCCCCGGGACACTCAACACTGAAGCTTTCTTT. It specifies CASSPGTLNTEAFF.

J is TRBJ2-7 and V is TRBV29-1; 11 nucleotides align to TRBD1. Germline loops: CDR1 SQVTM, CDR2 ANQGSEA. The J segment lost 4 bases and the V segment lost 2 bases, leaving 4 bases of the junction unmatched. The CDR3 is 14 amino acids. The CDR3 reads CSVEQGQGDYEQYF. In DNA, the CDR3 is TGCAGCGTTGAACAGGGACAGGGGGATTACGAGCAGTACTTC.

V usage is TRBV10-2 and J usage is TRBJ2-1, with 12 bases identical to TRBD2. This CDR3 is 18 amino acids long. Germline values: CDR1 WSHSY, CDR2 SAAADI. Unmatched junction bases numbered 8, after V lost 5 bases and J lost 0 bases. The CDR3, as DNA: TGCGCCAGCAGTCTCACCGGGACTAGCGGGTACTCCTACAATGAGCAGTTCTTC. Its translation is CASSLTGTSGYSYNEQFF.

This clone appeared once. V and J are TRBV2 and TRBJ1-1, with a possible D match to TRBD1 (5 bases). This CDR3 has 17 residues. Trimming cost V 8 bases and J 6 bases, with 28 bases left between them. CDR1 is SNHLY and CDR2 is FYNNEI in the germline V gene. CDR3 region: CASPPSSHTGSDPEAFF. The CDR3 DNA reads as TGTGCCAGCCCTCCCTCCTCGCATACAGGCTCTGACCCTGAAGCTTTCTTT.

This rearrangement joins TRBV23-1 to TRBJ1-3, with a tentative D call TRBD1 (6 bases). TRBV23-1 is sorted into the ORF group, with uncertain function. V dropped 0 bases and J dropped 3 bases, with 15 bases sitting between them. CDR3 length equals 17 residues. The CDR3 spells CASSQSRGASIGNTIYF. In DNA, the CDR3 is TGCGCCAGCAGTCAATCTCGGGGGGCTTCGATTGGAAACACCATATATTTT.

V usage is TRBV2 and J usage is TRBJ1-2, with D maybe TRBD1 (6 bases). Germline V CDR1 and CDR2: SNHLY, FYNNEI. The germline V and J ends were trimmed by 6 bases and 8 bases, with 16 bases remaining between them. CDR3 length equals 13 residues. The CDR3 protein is CASRDTGSPGYTF. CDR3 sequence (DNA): TGTGCCAGCAGGGACACAGGGTCGCCCGGCTACACCTTC. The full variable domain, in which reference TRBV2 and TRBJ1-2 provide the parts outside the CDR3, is EPEVTQTPSHQVTQMGQEVILRCVPISNHLYFYWYRQILGQKVEFLVSFYNNEISEKSEIFDDQFSVERPDGSNFTLKIRSTKLEDSAMYFCASRDTGSPGYTFGSGTRLTVV.

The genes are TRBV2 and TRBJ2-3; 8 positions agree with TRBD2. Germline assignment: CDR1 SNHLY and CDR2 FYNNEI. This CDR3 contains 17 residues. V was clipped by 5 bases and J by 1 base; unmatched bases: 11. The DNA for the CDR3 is TGTGCCAGCAGTCTCCAGCGGGGGCCTGGTGGCACAGATACGCAGTATTTT. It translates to CASSLQRGPGGTDTQYF. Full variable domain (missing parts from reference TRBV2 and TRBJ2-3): EPEVTQTPSHQVTQMGQEVILRCVPISNHLYFYWYRQILGQKVEFLVSFYNNEISEKSEIFDDQFSVERPDGSNFTLKIRSTKLEDSAMYFCASSLQRGPGGTDTQYFGPGTRLTVL.

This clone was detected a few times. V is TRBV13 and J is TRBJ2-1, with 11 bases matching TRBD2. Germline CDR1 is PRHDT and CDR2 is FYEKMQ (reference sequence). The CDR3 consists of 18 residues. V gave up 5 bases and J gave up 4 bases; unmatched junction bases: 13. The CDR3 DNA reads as TGTGCCAGCAGCATAAGGGCTATGGGACTAGCGGATTACAATGAGCAGTTCTTC. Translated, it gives CASSIRAMGLADYNEQFF.

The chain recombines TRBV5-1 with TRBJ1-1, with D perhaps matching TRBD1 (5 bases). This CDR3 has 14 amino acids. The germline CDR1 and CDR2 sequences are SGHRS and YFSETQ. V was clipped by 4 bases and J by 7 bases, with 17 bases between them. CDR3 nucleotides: TGCGCCAGCAGCCTCATCCCCGGGGGAGGTGAAGCTTTCTTT. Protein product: CASSLIPGGGEAFF.

This chain's CDR3 is CASSLGGATDTQYF. CDR3 nucleotide sequence: TGTGCCAGCAGCTTGGGCGGGGCAACAGATACGCAGTATTTT. J is TRBJ2-3 and V is TRBV7-2; TRBD2 might be the D (6 bases). Trimming took 3 bases from V and 3 from J, leaving 10 bases between them. CDR1 is SGHTA and CDR2 is FQGNSA in the germline V gene. The CDR3 has 14 amino acids.

The CDR3 region is CASSHGGLAGGMDEQFF. Here the CDR3 DNA reads TGTGCCAGCAGCCATGGGGGGCTAGCGGGGGGAATGGATGAGCAGTTCTTC. The chain carries TRBV7-6 and TRBJ2-1, with TRBD2 matching over 11 bases. The CDR3 contains 17 residues. Germline lookup yields CDR1 SGHVS and CDR2 FNYEAQ. The V and J ends lost 5 bases and 8 bases, in that order; junction bases with no gene match: 14.

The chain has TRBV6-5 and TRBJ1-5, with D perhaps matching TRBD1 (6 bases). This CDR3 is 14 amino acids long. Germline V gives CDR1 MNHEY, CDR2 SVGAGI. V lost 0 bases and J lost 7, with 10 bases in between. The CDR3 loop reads CASSYSPGEQPQHF. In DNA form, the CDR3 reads TGTGCCAGCAGTTACTCGCCAGGGGAGCAGCCCCAGCATTTT.

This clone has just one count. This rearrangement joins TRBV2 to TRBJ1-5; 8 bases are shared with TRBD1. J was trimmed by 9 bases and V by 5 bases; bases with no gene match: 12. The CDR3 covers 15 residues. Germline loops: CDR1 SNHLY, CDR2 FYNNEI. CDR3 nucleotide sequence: TGTGCCAGCAGTAAGAGACAGGGGACTGTAGGGCCCCAGCATTTT. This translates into CASSKRQGTVGPQHF. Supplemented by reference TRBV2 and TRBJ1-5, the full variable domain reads EPEVTQTPSHQVTQMGQEVILRCVPISNHLYFYWYRQILGQKVEFLVSFYNNEISEKSEIFDDQFSVERPDGSNFTLKIRSTKLEDSAMYFCASSKRQGTVGPQHFGDGTRLSIL.

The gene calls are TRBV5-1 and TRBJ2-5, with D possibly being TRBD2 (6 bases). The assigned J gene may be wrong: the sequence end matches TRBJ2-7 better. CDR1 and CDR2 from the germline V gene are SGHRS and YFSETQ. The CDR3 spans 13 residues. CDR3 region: CASSEGYYYEQYF. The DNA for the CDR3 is TGCGCCAGCTCGGAGGGGTACTACTACGAGCAGTACTTC.

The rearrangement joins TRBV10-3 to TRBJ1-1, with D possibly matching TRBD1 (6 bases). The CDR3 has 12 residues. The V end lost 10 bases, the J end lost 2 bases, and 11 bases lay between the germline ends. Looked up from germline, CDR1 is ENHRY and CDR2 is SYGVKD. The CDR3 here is CATVGGNTEAFF. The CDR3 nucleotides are TGTGCCACCGTAGGGGGAAACACTGAAGCTTTCTTT.

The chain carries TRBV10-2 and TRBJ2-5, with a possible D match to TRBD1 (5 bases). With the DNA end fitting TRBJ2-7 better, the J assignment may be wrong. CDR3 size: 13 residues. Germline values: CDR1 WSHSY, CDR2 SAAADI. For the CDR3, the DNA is TGCGCCAGCACATACGACAGTTACTACGAGCAGTACTTC. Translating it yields CASTYDSYYEQYF.

CDR3 sequence: CASSFGRGEYEQYF. Written as DNA, the CDR3 is TGTGCCAGCAGTTTCGGCAGGGGGGAATACGAGCAGTACTTC. The chain couples TRBV28 to TRBJ2-7; a possible D gene is TRBD1 (7 bases). V shed 3 bases and J shed 4 bases, with 13 bases lying between them. The CDR3 has 14 residues. The germline CDR1 and CDR2 sequences are MDHEN and SYDVKM.

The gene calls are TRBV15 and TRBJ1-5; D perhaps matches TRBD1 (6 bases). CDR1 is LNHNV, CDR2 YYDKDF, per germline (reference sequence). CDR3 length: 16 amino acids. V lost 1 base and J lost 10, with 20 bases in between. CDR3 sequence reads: CATSRVWGQGLDPQHF. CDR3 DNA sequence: TGTGCCACCAGCAGAGTCTGGGGGCAGGGCCTGGATCCCCAGCATTTT. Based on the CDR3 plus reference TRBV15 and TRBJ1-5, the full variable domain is DAMVIQNPRYQVTQFGKPVTLSCSQTLNHNVMYWYQQKSSQAPKLLFHYYDKDFNNEADTPDNFQSRRPNTSFCFLDIRSPGLGDTAMYLCATSRVWGQGLDPQHFGDGTRLSIL.